These 27 T cell receptor beta chains came from one sample sequenced in a study of cytomegalovirus exposure and HLA in healthy donors. The table came from immunoSEQ multiplex PCR; TCRdb's copy has only in-frame clones and leaves some out. The data show over 85,000 clones, roughly 94% seen once. Material for sequencing was PBMCs. Source of these receptors: a woman between 18 and 30 years old in good health and CMV-seronegative.

CDR3 DNA sequence: TGTGCCAGTAGTCTGATACAGGGGGCGTCAGGAAACACCATATATTTT. Translating it yields CASSLIQGASGNTIYF. This sequence joins TRBV19 and TRBJ1-3, with 9 bases lining up with TRBD1. Germline loops: CDR1 LNHDA, CDR2 SQIVND (reference sequence). Trimming removed 5 bases from V and 4 bases from J; junction bases left unmatched: 9. The CDR3 consists of 16 residues.

V usage is TRBV5-8 and J usage is TRBJ1-1; perhaps TRBD1 as D (5 bases). Germline V gives CDR1 SGHTS, CDR2 YDEGEE. This CDR3 has 13 residues. Trimming shortened V by 1 base and J by 8 bases, and 12 bases separated the two germline ends. CDR3 residues: CASSLQVGGEAFF. As DNA, the CDR3 is TGTGCCAGCAGCTTGCAGGTTGGGGGGGAAGCTTTCTTT.

The V call is TRBV28, the J call TRBJ1-3; TRBD1 is a possible D gene (5 bases). Germline V gene lookup returns CDR1 MDHEN and CDR2 SYDVKM. The ends were cut back, 7 bases at V and 7 bases at J, with 14 bases in the middle. This CDR3 is 13 amino acids long. CDR3 bases: TGTGCCAGCAAGGGGTCCTATGGGAACACCATATATTTT. Translation gives CASKGSYGNTIYF.

The chain combines TRBV7-9 with TRBJ2-3; 8 nucleotides match TRBD2. The CDR3 consists of 15 residues. With V trimmed by 2 bases and J by 4 bases, 5 bases remained unmatched. CDR1 is SEHNR and CDR2 is FQNEAQ in the germline V gene (reference sequence). CDR3 loop: CASSLTSAGADTQYF. In DNA form, the CDR3 reads TGTGCCAGCAGCTTAACTTCAGCGGGAGCAGATACGCAGTATTTT. Full variable domain (outside the CDR3, taken from reference TRBV7-9 and TRBJ2-3): DTGVSQNPRHKITKRGQNVTFRCDPISEHNRLYWYRQTLGQGPEFLTYFQNEAQLEKSRLLSDRFSAERPKGSFSTLEIQRTEQGDSAMYLCASSLTSAGADTQYFGPGTRLTVL.

This clone was found once. The rearrangement links TRBV4-2 to TRBJ1-2; D unresolved. V dropped 0 bases and J dropped 2 bases, with 7 bases sitting between them. This CDR3 spans 14 amino acids. Germline loops: CDR1 LGHNA, CDR2 YNFKEQ. The CDR3 sequence: CASSQEQNNYGYTF. CDR3 in DNA: TGTGCCAGCAGCCAAGAACAAAACAACTATGGCTACACCTTC.

This chain uses TRBV7-9 with TRBJ1-5, with 11 bases aligning to TRBD1. Germline CDR1 reads SEHNR; CDR2 reads FQNEAQ (reference sequence). There are 14 residues in the CDR3. J was trimmed by 6 bases and V by 7 bases; bases with no gene match: 5. This chain's CDR3 is CASTGQGAGQPQHF. The CDR3 coding sequence is TGTGCCAGCACTGGACAGGGGGCAGGTCAGCCCCAGCATTTT. The entire variable domain, with the rest obtained from reference TRBV7-9 and TRBJ1-5, is as follows: DTGVSQNPRHKITKRGQNVTFRCDPISEHNRLYWYRQTLGQGPEFLTYFQNEAQLEKSRLLSDRFSAERPKGSFSTLEIQRTEQGDSAMYLCASTGQGAGQPQHFGDGTRLSIL.

This clone turned up a few times. V is TRBV9 and J is TRBJ1-2, with 9 positions matching TRBD1. Losses at the gene ends were 3 bases for V and 4 bases for J; bases not matched to a gene: 4. Germline CDR1 reads SGDLS; CDR2 reads YYNGEE. The CDR3 spans 14 residues. The CDR3 DNA is TGTGCCAGCAGCGCGGGACAGGGTGCCTATGGCTACACCTTC. Its translation is CASSAGQGAYGYTF.

This chain uses TRBV6-4 with TRBJ2-7, with TRBD2 matching over 7 bases. Trimming removed 6 bases from V and 0 bases from J; junction bases left unmatched: 5. The CDR3 is made up of 14 amino acids. Germline V CDR1 and CDR2: MRHNA, SNTAGT. CDR3 DNA: TGTGCCAGCAGAACTAGCGTAAGCTCCTACGAGCAGTACTTC. Amino acid sequence: CASRTSVSSYEQYF.

A single count supports this clone. V usage is TRBV27 and J usage is TRBJ1-2, with a tentative D call TRBD1 (5 bases). V dropped 8 bases and J dropped 1 base, with 5 bases sitting between them. Germline-derived CDR1 and CDR2 are MNHEY and SMNVEV (reference sequence). CDR3 size: 11 residues. CDR3 in amino acids: CASGHNYGYTF. CDR3 sequence (DNA): TGTGCCAGCGGACATAACTATGGCTACACCTTC.

The chain carries TRBV2 and TRBJ1-5; 8 bases are shared with TRBD1. In germline, CDR1 is SNHLY, CDR2 FYNNEI. The junction had 10 bases not matched to a gene; V was cut back by 8 bases and J by 1 base. This CDR3 region has 16 residues. This chain's CDR3 is CASRTGSTESNQPQHF. In DNA form, the CDR3 reads TGTGCCAGCCGGACAGGGTCCACCGAAAGCAATCAGCCCCAGCATTTT.

V is TRBV18 and J is TRBJ2-7, with D possibly being TRBD2 (5 bases). Germline CDR1 is KGHSH and CDR2 is LQKENI. The CDR3 consists of 16 residues. V lost 3 bases, J lost 2 bases, and 17 bases lay in between. As DNA, the CDR3 is TGTGCCAGCTCACCCATCGGCCCAGGACTGCCCTACGAGCAGTACTTC. Translation gives CASSPIGPGLPYEQYF.

The V and J genes are TRBV15 and TRBJ2-5; perhaps TRBD2 as D (6 bases). Germline V CDR1 and CDR2: LNHNV, YYDKDF (reference sequence). Deletions cut 2 bases from V and 7 bases from J, with 11 bases between. The CDR3 spans 13 residues. CDR3 nucleotide sequence: TGTGCCACCAGCAGACCACAGGAGGGGACCCAGTACTTC. It specifies CATSRPQEGTQYF. Full variable domain (rest looked up from reference TRBV15 and TRBJ2-5): DAMVIQNPRYQVTQFGKPVTLSCSQTLNHNVMYWYQQKSSQAPKLLFHYYDKDFNNEADTPDNFQSRRPNTSFCFLDIRSPGLGDTAMYLCATSRPQEGTQYFGPGTRLLVL.

This chain connects TRBV19 to TRBJ1-1; D may be TRBD1 (5 bases). CDR3 length: 14 amino acids. Germline CDR1 LNHDA, CDR2 SQIVND (reference sequence). V lost 0 bases and J lost 5, with 10 bases in between. In nucleotides, the CDR3 is TGTGCCAGTAGTATAGATCGCAGGGTAACTGAAGCTTTCTTT. It translates to CASSIDRRVTEAFF.

This chain joins TRBV7-2 and TRBJ1-4, with D tentatively TRBD1 (6 bases). Trimming took off 5 bases at V and 7 bases at J, with 14 bases between the two ends. The CDR3 sequence is 14 residues long. The germline CDR1 and CDR2 sequences are SGHTA and FQGNSA. CDR3 sequence reads: CASSPGGGGEKLFF. The CDR3 coding sequence is TGTGCCAGCAGCCCCGGAGGGGGGGGTGAAAAACTGTTTTTT. Drawing the rest from reference TRBV7-2 and TRBJ1-4, the complete variable domain is GAGVSQSPSNKVTEKGKDVELRCDPISGHTALYWYRQSLGQGLEFLIYFQGNSAPDKSGLPSDRFSAERTGGSVSTLTIQRTQQEDSAVYLCASSPGGGGEKLFFGSGTQLSVL.

The rearrangement joins TRBV18 to TRBJ2-3; D not certain. V was clipped by 2 bases and J by 3 bases, with 12 bases between them. The CDR3 contains 15 residues. CDR1 KGHSH and CDR2 LQKENI come from the germline V gene. CDR3 sequence: CASSPSVGVTDTQYF. The CDR3 DNA reads TGTGCCAGCTCACCATCCGTCGGAGTGACAGATACGCAGTATTTT.

The rearrangement joins TRBV6-1 to TRBJ2-7, with 9 positions matching TRBD2. Germline V gene lookup returns CDR1 MNHNS and CDR2 SASEGT. CDR3 length: 13 amino acids. After removal of 5 bases from V and 6 bases from J, the junction contained 5 bases not matched to a gene. The CDR3 is CASSPGLASEQYF. In nucleotides, the CDR3 is TGTGCCAGCAGTCCGGGACTAGCTAGCGAGCAGTACTTC.

The chain combines TRBV13 with TRBJ2-2, with TRBD1 matching 7 bases. CDR3 length: 15 residues. CDR1 and CDR2 from the germline V gene are PRHDT and FYEKMQ (reference sequence). Unmatched junction bases numbered 5, after V lost 4 bases and J lost 3 bases. The CDR3 here is CASSSPGTDTGELFF. DNA for the CDR3: TGTGCCAGCAGCTCCCCCGGGACAGACACCGGGGAGCTGTTTTTT.

The chain employs TRBV27 and TRBJ2-3; TRBD1 might be the D (6 bases). The CDR3 runs 13 residues. V was cut by 8 bases and J by 2 bases, with 11 bases left in between. CDR1 is MNHEY and CDR2 is SMNVEV in the germline V gene (reference sequence). CDR3 in amino acids: CASLDSNTDTQYF. CDR3 DNA: TGTGCCAGCCTGGACAGTAACACAGATACGCAGTATTTT.

This clone was recorded once. V usage is TRBV27 and J usage is TRBJ1-1; 9 bases are a match to TRBD1. There are 20 residues in the CDR3. Losses at the gene ends were 7 bases for V and 0 bases for J; bases not matched to a gene: 21. In germline, CDR1 is MNHEY, CDR2 SMNVEV (reference sequence). The CDR3: CASKNFGGGTGGLLNTEAFF. The CDR3 DNA reads TGTGCCAGCAAAAATTTTGGTGGGGGCACAGGGGGCCTGTTGAACACTGAAGCTTTCTTT.

The chain couples TRBV11-3 to TRBJ1-2; 11 bases align to TRBD1. V shed 2 bases and J 5 bases; nucleotides not matched to a gene: 7. There are 16 residues in the CDR3. Germline assignment: CDR1 SGHNT and CDR2 YENEEA. The CDR3 here is CASSLLGTGGNYGYTF. DNA of the CDR3: TGTGCCAGCAGCTTACTCGGGACAGGGGGAAATTATGGCTACACCTTC.

The chain joins TRBV19 to TRBJ1-1, with D tentatively TRBD1 (6 bases). This CDR3 region has 14 residues. V lost 6 bases and J 5 bases, leaving 16 bases between the germline ends. CDR1 and CDR2 (germline): LNHDA, SQIVND (reference sequence). CDR3 loop: CASSTLQGFTEAFF. In DNA form, the CDR3 reads TGTGCCAGTAGCACCCTACAGGGTTTTACTGAAGCTTTCTTT.

V usage is TRBV21-1 and J usage is TRBJ2-7; whether TRBD2, the table's D call, matches the DNA was not checked. TRBV21-1 is reported as a pseudogene. The CDR3 extends over 15 amino acids. CDR3 in DNA: TGTGCCAGCAGCAAAGTATCGGCTAGCTCCTACGAGCAGTACTTC. Amino acids: CASSKVSASSYEQYF.

This clone appeared a single time. The rearrangement links TRBV7-2 to TRBJ2-2, with 13 bases that match TRBD2. Germline-derived CDR1 and CDR2 are SGHTA and FQGNSA. This CDR3 comprises 17 residues. The ends lost 4 bases at V and 7 bases at J; junction bases unmatched: 9. DNA for the CDR3: TGTGCCAGCAGCTCCTTCGGGACTAGCGGGATTGGCGGGGAGCTGTTTTTT. Amino acid sequence: CASSSFGTSGIGGELFF.

This chain links TRBV5-1 with TRBJ2-5, with D possibly TRBD2 on 5 matching bases. Between the trimmed V and J ends, which lost 5 bases and 0 bases, there was a span of 11 bases. CDR3 length equals 14 residues. Germline V gene sequence: CDR1 SGHRS, CDR2 YFSETQ. The CDR3 here is CASRRSGYQETQYF. DNA for the CDR3: TGCGCCAGCAGGAGGAGCGGATACCAAGAGACCCAGTACTTC.

The DNA for the CDR3 is TGTGCCTGGACAACCGCGGTGACCCAGTACTTC. Encoded protein: CAWTTAVTQYF. The chain has TRBV30 and TRBJ2-5, with D unresolved. Germline CDR1 reads GTSNPN; CDR2 reads SVGIG (reference sequence). Trimming left V 4 bases short and J 7 bases short, with 10 bases between. The CDR3 runs 11 residues.

The chain's CDR3 is CASSLQGQDEKLFF. As DNA, the CDR3 is TGCGCCAGCAGCTTACAGGGGCAGGATGAAAAACTGTTTTTT. The chain carries TRBV5-1 and TRBJ1-4, with 7 bases aligning to TRBD1. Per the germline V gene, CDR1 is SGHRS and CDR2 is YFSETQ. Trimming at V came to 2 bases and at J to 6 bases, leaving 4 bases not matched to a gene. This CDR3 region has 14 residues.

This sequence joins TRBV7-2 and TRBJ2-3; 12 bases fit TRBD2. The CDR3 is 17 amino acids. The trim removed 2 bases at V and 2 bases at J, leaving 5 bases unmatched. Germline V gene sequence: CDR1 SGHTA, CDR2 FQGNSA. The CDR3 sequence is CASSLLAGGSLTDTQYF. CDR3 bases: TGTGCCAGCAGCTTACTAGCGGGGGGGTCGCTCACAGATACGCAGTATTTT.